The clone carrying this T cell receptor beta chain occurred once. V trimming: 5 bases; J trimming: 4 bases; junction bases outside the gene matches: 2. This CDR3 has 14 amino acids. Germline lookup yields CDR1 SEHNR and CDR2 FQNEAQ (reference sequence). In the original analysis: Estimates of nucleated cell counts were drawn from the amplification of reference gene primers. The repertoire was sequenced with immunoSEQ multiplex PCR; TCRdb's copy has only in-frame clones and lacks some. V and J calls and clone size are given by that table; D and trimming were obtained from the DNA. The profile shows 110,000 or so clones, roughly four fifths of them singletons. This sample is drawn from a study of blood T cell repertoires in COVID-19. Study-level background: Donors in the United States, Italy and Spain gave samples during acute or convalescent COVID-19. The analysed material was cDNA or gDNA that came from T cells, B-cell-depleted T cells, or PBMCs.

The chain uses TRBV7-9 and TRBJ1-5; 10 positions match TRBD1. Sequencing used peripheral blood. This TCR derives from a human donor in a cohort sampled during active COVID-19. CDR3 loop: CASSGQGGNQPQHF. In DNA form, the CDR3 reads TGTGCCAGCAGCGGACAGGGGGGGAATCAGCCCCAGCATTTT. Variable domain in full (rest from reference TRBV7-9 and TRBJ1-5): DTGVSQNPRHKITKRGQNVTFRCDPISEHNRLYWYRQTLGQGPEFLTYFQNEAQLEKSRLLSDRFSAERPKGSFSTLEIQRTEQGDSAMYLCASSGQGGNQPQHFGDGTRLSIL.